This TCR beta chain appears in the sequencing data of a study of CD8 T cells in Susac syndrome. RNA totalling about 0.5 to 1 ug underwent reverse transcription with random hexamers. TCRdb reanalysed the immunoSEQ multiplex PCR reads using MiXCR and keeps one entry per CDR3 protein. The sample has approximately 150,000 distinct CDR3 sequences; 90% to 95% are singletons. The CDR3 is 13 amino acids. Trimming took 7 bases from V and 2 from J, leaving 9 bases between them. Germline V CDR1 and CDR2: SNHLY, FYNNEI. V is TRBV2 and J is TRBJ1-5, with unresolved D. The receptor was derived from a human donor with multiple sclerosis. The sequenced sample was CD4+ T cells from PBMCs. The CDR3 DNA sequence: TGTGCCAGCAAGCGGCAGGGCAATCAGCCCCAGCATTTT. Its protein is CASKRQGNQPQHF. Based on the CDR3 plus reference TRBV2 and TRBJ1-5, the full variable domain is EPEVTQTPSHQVTQMGQEVILRCVPISNHLYFYWYRQILGQKVEFLVSFYNNEISEKSEIFDDQFSVERPDGSNFTLKIRSTKLEDSAMYFCASKRQGNQPQHFGDGTRLSIL.